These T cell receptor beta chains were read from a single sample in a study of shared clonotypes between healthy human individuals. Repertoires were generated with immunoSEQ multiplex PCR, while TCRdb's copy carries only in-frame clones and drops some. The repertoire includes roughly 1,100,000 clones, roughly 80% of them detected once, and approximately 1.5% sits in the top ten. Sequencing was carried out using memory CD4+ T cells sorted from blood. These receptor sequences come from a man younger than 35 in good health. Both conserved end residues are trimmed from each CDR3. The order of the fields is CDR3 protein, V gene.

ATSRGLAGYSNQPQH	TRBV15
SVVIQGTEAF	TRBV29-1
ASGLVTGPFYSNQPQH	TRBV12-5
ASSRTSGREQF	TRBV4-1
ASSIGGISNQPQH	TRBV5-6
ASSLTLDGTSGFDEQF	TRBV7-3
ASSLQQNTEAF	TRBV6-5
ASSLGRGSYEQY	TRBV7-2
ASSKTWNTEAF	TRBV6-6
ASSETRSTNEKLF	TRBV25-1
ASSQESPQETQY	TRBV4-1
ASSQDQTSGGRTDTQY	TRBV4-1
ASSPRAEGLSYEQY	TRBV5-7
ASSYGEMNSPLH	TRBV6-6
ASSEAQGSPLGSPLH	TRBV2
ASSYPNSPLH	TRBV25-1
AWRNEQY	TRBV30
ASSFEAVTEAF	TRBV7-2
ASSKGLGKNIQY	TRBV6-5
ASSSDYSRQPQH	TRBV6-5